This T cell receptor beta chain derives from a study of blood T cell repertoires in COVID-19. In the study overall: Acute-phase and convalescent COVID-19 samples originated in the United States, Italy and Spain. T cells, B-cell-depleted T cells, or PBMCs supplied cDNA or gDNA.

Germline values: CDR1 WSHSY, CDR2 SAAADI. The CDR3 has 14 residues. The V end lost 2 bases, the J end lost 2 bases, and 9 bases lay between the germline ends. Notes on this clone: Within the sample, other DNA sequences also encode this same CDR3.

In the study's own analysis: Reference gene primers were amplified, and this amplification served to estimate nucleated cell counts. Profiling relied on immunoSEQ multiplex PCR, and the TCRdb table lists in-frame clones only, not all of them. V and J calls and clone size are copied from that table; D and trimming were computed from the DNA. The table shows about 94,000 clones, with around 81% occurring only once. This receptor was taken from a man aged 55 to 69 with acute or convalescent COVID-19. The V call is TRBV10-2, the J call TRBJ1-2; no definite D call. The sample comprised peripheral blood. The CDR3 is CASSEPAANYGYTF. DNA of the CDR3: TGCGCCAGCAGTGAGCCGGCGGCCAACTATGGCTACACCTTC.